A selection of T cell receptor beta chains follows, all from one sample in a study of T cells in Graves' hyperthyroidism and ophthalmopathy. TCRdb processed the multiplex PCR reads anew with MiXCR; each CDR3 protein has one entry. Seen here are roughly 350,000 distinct CDR3 sequences, approximately 15% observed once, and the top ten hold 20% to 25%. The source material was blood. Source of these receptors: a woman younger than 45 with Graves' hyperthyroidism. Each CDR3 is given with its conserved first and last residue. D genes are given only for firm matches. Clone size is not always given. Where it is, it says once, few, many or a class for expanded clones.

>TRBV18|-|TRBJ2-2|many
TGTGCCAGCTCACCAGGGGGTCGAACCACCGGGGAGCTGTTTTTT
CASSPGGRTTGELFF
>TRBV28|TRBD1|TRBJ1-2|many
TGTGCCAGCAGTCCCAAAGAGACAGGGGTCTACACCTTC
CASSPKETGVYTF
>TRBV20-1|-|TRBJ2-1|many
TGCAGTGCTAGAGCAACCTGGAGTATCGATGAGCAGTTCTTC
CSARATWSIDEQFF
>TRBV7-2|-|TRBJ2-1|many
TGTGCCAGCAGCTTAGATTCCGGGAAGGAGCAGTTCTTC
CASSLDSGKEQFF
>TRBV28|-|TRBJ1-2|many
TGTGCCAGCAGTCCCCCGCCCCCACAGGCGTATGGCTACACCTTC
CASSPPPPQAYGYTF
>TRBV27|TRBD2|TRBJ2-1|many
TGTGCCAGCAGTTTACAACTAGCGGGAAGTGAGCAGTTCTTC
CASSLQLAGSEQFF
>TRBV4-2|TRBD1|TRBJ2-2|-
TGTGCCAGCAGACACAGGACCGGGACAGGGGAGTTTTTTGGCACCGGGGAGCTGTTTTTT
CASRHRTGTGEFFGTGELFF
>TRBV12-3/TRBV12-4|-|TRBJ1-2|-
TGTGCCAGCAGTTTCGGACCTCGGAGGGCGTATGGCTACACCTTC
CASSFGPRRAYGYTF
>TRBV28|-|TRBJ2-5|few
TGTGCCAGCAGTTTTCGGGCATCTCGGGCCCAGTACTTC
CASSFRASRAQYF
>TRBV27|-|TRBJ1-1|few
TGTGCCAGCAGTGCGCACACCGGAATCGAAGCTTTCTTT
CASSAHTGIEAFF
>TRBV19|-|TRBJ1-5|many
TGTGCCAGTAGTGTCAACGCTGGGGCGGGCAATCAGCCCCAGCATTTT
CASSVNAGAGNQPQHF
>TRBV11-2|-|TRBJ1-1|many
TGTGCCAGCAGCTTAGAATCATCGGGGGCCGGGACTGAAGCTTTCTTT
CASSLESSGAGTEAFF
>TRBV24-1|TRBD2|TRBJ2-1|once
TGTGCCACCAGTGATTGGCGATCGGGGGGTGAGCAGTTCTTC
CATSDWRSGGEQFF
>TRBV28|TRBD2|TRBJ2-3|many
TGTGCCAGCAGTTTTGGTCGGGGGGTCACAGATACGCAGTATTTT
CASSFGRGVTDTQYF
>TRBV20-1|TRBD2|TRBJ2-7|many
TGCAGTGCTGGGACTAGCGGGATCTCCTACGAGCAGTACTTC
CSAGTSGISYEQYF
>TRBV28|-|TRBJ2-4|-
TGTGCCAGCAGTGCCCTGGGGGGTCCCAAAAACATTCAGTACTTC
CASSALGGPKNIQYF
>TRBV19|-|TRBJ2-7|-
TGTGCCAGTTCGTTAGGGTTTGAGTCCTACGAGCAGTACTTC
CASSLGFESYEQYF
>TRBV5-6|-|TRBJ1-1|many
TGTGCCAGCAACCTGGGTGACACTGAAGCTTTCTTT
CASNLGDTEAFF
>TRBV6-1|-|TRBJ1-2|-
TGTGCCAGCAGTGAAAAAGTGGTTATTGATGGCTACACCTTC
CASSEKVVIDGYTF
>TRBV2|TRBD1|TRBJ2-7|many
TGTGCCAGCAGAGTAAGGGGGACAGGGGGCTTCGAGCAGTACTTC
CASRVRGTGGFEQYF
>TRBV6-1|-|TRBJ2-7|-
TGTGCCAGCAGTGAAACGGGGGCAGGGGCCTACGAGCAGTACTTC
CASSETGAGAYEQYF
>TRBV9|-|TRBJ1-4|-
TGTGCCAGCAGCGGGGCCCCCAATGAAAAACTGTTTTTT
CASSGAPNEKLFF
>TRBV19|-|TRBJ2-2|few
TGTGCCAGTAGTATGCCAGGGCGGGCCGGGGAGCTGTTTTTT
CASSMPGRAGELFF
>TRBV28|TRBD1|TRBJ1-6|-
TGTGCCAGCAGCCCTACGGGACAGGGAATCTCTTCACCCCTCCACTTT
CASSPTGQGISSPLHF